Below, 24 T cell receptor beta chains from the same sample are listed, as sequenced in a study of cytomegalovirus exposure and HLA in healthy donors. The method was immunoSEQ multiplex PCR; TCRdb's version includes in-frame clones alone and lacks a portion of them. The sample consists of more than 90,000 clones, about 82% of them appearing once. Specimen: PBMCs. The receptors shown here come from a man in his late teens or twenties in good health and CMV-seronegative.

V gene TRBV27 combines with J gene TRBJ2-7; 8 bases agree with TRBD2. CDR1 and CDR2 (germline): MNHEY, SMNVEV (reference sequence). The CDR3 runs to 16 residues. J was trimmed by 3 bases and V by 6 bases; bases with no gene match: 13. In DNA, the CDR3 is TGTGCCAGCAGGGCCTTGGCGGGAGGCCTCCACTACGAGCAGTACTTC. It yields the protein CASRALAGGLHYEQYF.

V and J are TRBV7-9 and TRBJ2-5; 10 nucleotides line up with TRBD2. The V and J ends lost 1 base and 0 bases, in that order; junction bases with no gene match: 8. The germline gives CDR1 SEHNR, CDR2 FQNEAQ (reference sequence). This CDR3 spans 18 amino acids. The CDR3 here is CASSLDRTSGNNQETQYF. CDR3 sequence (DNA): TGTGCCAGCAGCTTAGACAGGACTAGCGGAAATAACCAAGAGACCCAGTACTTC.

This clone is a singleton in its sample. This chain uses TRBV30 with TRBJ1-2, with 9 bases identical to TRBD1. Germline V lookup: CDR1 GTSNPN, CDR2 SVGIG (reference sequence). The CDR3 is made up of 16 amino acids. V shed 0 bases and J 4 bases; nucleotides not matched to a gene: 9. The CDR3: CAWSVPGGQGLYGYTF. As DNA, the CDR3 is TGTGCCTGGAGTGTACCGGGGGGACAGGGCCTCTATGGCTACACCTTC. Full variable domain (remainder filled in from reference TRBV30 and TRBJ1-2): SQTIHQWPATLVQPVGSPLSLECTVEGTSNPNLYWYRQAAGRGLQLLFYSVGIGQISSEVPQNLSASRPQDRQFILSSKKLLLSDSGFYLCAWSVPGGQGLYGYTFGSGTRLTVV.

As regards this clone: The same CDR3 also results from other DNA sequences found in this sample. The chain links TRBV7-8 to TRBJ2-7; no definite D call. Looked up from germline, CDR1 is SGHVS and CDR2 is FQNEAQ. The CDR3 contains 14 residues. V lost 1 base, J lost 0 bases, and 7 bases lay in between. DNA for the CDR3: TGTGCCAGCAGCTTAGGTATGAGCTCCTACGAGCAGTACTTC. It specifies CASSLGMSSYEQYF.

V gene TRBV7-9 combines with J gene TRBJ2-3; D might be TRBD2 (5 bases). The CDR3 is made up of 14 amino acids. CDR1 is SEHNR, CDR2 FQNEAQ, per germline (reference sequence). The V gene lost 5 bases and the J gene lost 4 bases, with 13 bases spanning the gap. CDR3 coding DNA: TGTGCCAGCAGCCGCGGAGGAATACCAGATACGCAGTATTTT. As protein: CASSRGGIPDTQYF. Full variable domain (rest looked up from reference TRBV7-9 and TRBJ2-3): DTGVSQNPRHKITKRGQNVTFRCDPISEHNRLYWYRQTLGQGPEFLTYFQNEAQLEKSRLLSDRFSAERPKGSFSTLEIQRTEQGDSAMYLCASSRGGIPDTQYFGPGTRLTVL.

This clone has just one count. CDR3 nucleotide sequence: TGTGCCAGCAGCTCGGACAGAGACCAAGAGACCCAGTACTTC. This sequence encodes CASSSDRDQETQYF. This chain connects TRBV7-9 to TRBJ2-5; TRBD1 is a possible D gene (6 bases). Germline assignment: CDR1 SEHNR and CDR2 FQNEAQ (reference sequence). This CDR3 is built from 14 residues. The V gene lost 4 bases and the J gene lost 0 bases, with 9 bases spanning the gap.

The chain recombines TRBV30 with TRBJ1-2, with a possible D match to TRBD1 (5 bases). The V gene lost 1 base and the J gene lost 2 bases, with 11 bases spanning the gap. Germline assignment: CDR1 GTSNPN and CDR2 SVGIG (reference sequence). The CDR3 covers 14 residues. For the CDR3, the DNA is TGTGCCTGGAGTGGGTCCGGGGGAAACTATGGCTACACCTTC. Residues: CAWSGSGGNYGYTF. Filled out from reference TRBV30 and TRBJ1-2, the complete variable domain reads SQTIHQWPATLVQPVGSPLSLECTVEGTSNPNLYWYRQAAGRGLQLLFYSVGIGQISSEVPQNLSASRPQDRQFILSSKKLLLSDSGFYLCAWSGSGGNYGYTFGSGTRLTVV.

The V and J genes are TRBV13 and TRBJ2-7, with TRBD2 matching over 8 bases. The CDR3 runs 14 residues. Unmatched junction bases numbered 6, after V lost 4 bases and J lost 4 bases. Germline CDR1 PRHDT, CDR2 FYEKMQ (reference sequence). CDR3 protein: CASSSGGARYEQYF. The CDR3 DNA follows: TGTGCCAGCAGCTCCGGGGGGGCCAGGTACGAGCAGTACTTC.

This clone turned up a few times. This chain connects TRBV30 to TRBJ1-5, with 7 positions matching TRBD1. CDR3 size: 13 residues. Trimming took 4 bases from V and 7 from J; bases not matched to a gene: 7. Germline CDR1 is GTSNPN and CDR2 is SVGIG (reference sequence). CDR3: CAWTQGSGQPQHF. The CDR3 bases are TGTGCCTGGACACAGGGGAGTGGGCAGCCCCAGCATTTT.

V and J are TRBV19 and TRBJ2-2; 8 nucleotides line up with TRBD1. CDR3 size: 13 residues. J gave up 7 bases and V 6 bases, and 4 bases lay outside the gene matches. The germline V gene encodes CDR1 LNHDA and CDR2 SQIVND (reference sequence). CDR3 sequence (DNA): TGTGCCAGTAGGACAGGGGAGGTCGGGGAGCTGTTTTTT. This translates into CASRTGEVGELFF.

The V call is TRBV30, the J call TRBJ2-4; D may be TRBD2 (5 bases). This CDR3 spans 14 amino acids. The germline CDR1 and CDR2 sequences are GTSNPN and SVGIG (reference sequence). Trimming cost V 5 bases and J 0 bases, with 11 bases left between them. The CDR3 reads CAWGESLAKNIQYF. For the CDR3, the DNA is TGTGCCTGGGGGGAGTCCTTAGCCAAAAACATTCAGTACTTC. Combining the CDR3 with reference TRBV30 and TRBJ2-4 gives the whole variable domain SQTIHQWPATLVQPVGSPLSLECTVEGTSNPNLYWYRQAAGRGLQLLFYSVGIGQISSEVPQNLSASRPQDRQFILSSKKLLLSDSGFYLCAWGESLAKNIQYFGAGTRLSVL.

V is TRBV5-4 and J is TRBJ2-5, with TRBD2 matching 16 bases. Germline CDR1 is SGHNT and CDR2 is YYREEE (reference sequence). The V segment lost 3 bases and the J segment 5 bases; nucleotides outside the gene matches: 10. CDR3 length: 18 residues. CDR3 sequence: CASSSPGLAGGPEETQYF. The CDR3 DNA reads TGTGCCAGCAGCTCACCGGGACTAGCGGGGGGGCCGGAGGAGACCCAGTACTTC.

The chain carries TRBV15 and TRBJ1-2; 10 positions match TRBD1. This CDR3 contains 17 residues. V shed 4 bases and J 7 bases; nucleotides not matched to a gene: 15. In germline, CDR1 is LNHNV, CDR2 YYDKDF (reference sequence). The CDR3 spells CATSTSRDRGLTSGYTF. The CDR3 DNA follows: TGTGCCACCAGCACGTCCCGGGACAGGGGTTTAACTAGTGGCTACACCTTC.

The chain is built from TRBV7-6 and TRBJ2-1; 14 bases map to TRBD2. Per germline, CDR1 SGHVS and CDR2 FNYEAQ. There are 15 residues in the CDR3. V gave up 5 bases and J gave up 6 bases; unmatched junction bases: 3. For the CDR3, the DNA is TGTGCCAGCAGCCCGGGACTAGCGGGAGCCAATGAGCAGTTCTTC. Protein: CASSPGLAGANEQFF.

Only a few counts were recorded for this clone. The chain combines TRBV6-5 with TRBJ1-1; tentatively, D is TRBD1 (5 bases). Germline CDR1 reads MNHEY; CDR2 reads SVGAGI. Trimming shortened V by 5 bases and J by 1 base, and 11 bases separated the two germline ends. The CDR3 spans 14 residues. The CDR3 bases are TGTGCCAGCAGTACCCGGACACCGAACACTGAAGCTTTCTTT. Its protein product is CASSTRTPNTEAFF.

The rearrangement links TRBV6-1 to TRBJ1-5; D is unclear. This CDR3 contains 15 residues. Germline V lookup: CDR1 MNHNS, CDR2 SASEGT. Deletions cut 3 bases from V and 7 bases from J, with 16 bases between. The CDR3: CASSDGGNPGQPQHF. The CDR3 DNA follows: TGTGCCAGCAGTGATGGCGGGAACCCAGGCCAGCCCCAGCATTTT.

CDR3 sequence reads: CASSTGQGYEQYF. The CDR3 DNA sequence: TGTGCCAGCAGCACAGGACAGGGGTACGAGCAGTACTTC. The chain is built from TRBV7-6 and TRBJ2-7; 9 bases fit TRBD1. After removal of 5 bases from V and 4 bases from J, the junction contained 3 bases not matched to a gene. CDR3 size: 13 residues. Germline assignment: CDR1 SGHVS and CDR2 FNYEAQ.

The V call is TRBV11-2, the J call TRBJ2-1; D unclear. The germline CDR1 and CDR2 sequences are SGHAT and FQNNGV. This CDR3 has 17 residues. V lost 0 bases and J 0 bases, leaving 12 bases between the germline ends. CDR3 in amino acids: CASSLEVVTSSYNEQFF. DNA of the CDR3: TGTGCCAGCAGCTTAGAAGTTGTTACAAGCTCCTACAATGAGCAGTTCTTC. The whole variable domain, remainder taken from reference TRBV11-2 and TRBJ2-1, is EAGVAQSPRYKIIEKRQSVAFWCNPISGHATLYWYQQILGQGPKLLIQFQNNGVVDDSQLPKDRFSAERLKGVDSTLKIQPAKLEDSAVYLCASSLEVVTSSYNEQFFGPGTRLTVL.

This clone came up once. The chain is built from TRBV7-6 and TRBJ2-1; 9 bases are a match to TRBD1. Looked up from germline, CDR1 is SGHVS and CDR2 is FNYEAQ. V was pared by 5 bases and J by 5 bases, with 7 bases of the junction left unmatched. This CDR3 has 15 amino acids. CDR3 DNA: TGTGCCAGCAGCAGATCGGGACAGGGTAACAATGAGCAGTTCTTC. This codes for CASSRSGQGNNEQFF.

The chain combines TRBV5-1 with TRBJ2-1, with 7 bases that match TRBD1. Per germline, CDR1 SGHRS and CDR2 YFSETQ. The CDR3 is 14 amino acids. With V trimmed by 7 bases and J by 8 bases, 12 bases remained unmatched. The CDR3 region has the DNA TGCGCCAGCGAACGGACAGGCTCGGTGGATGAGCAGTTCTTC. Its protein is CASERTGSVDEQFF.

The chain has TRBV19 and TRBJ2-3; 12 bases are shared with TRBD2. Germline trimming cut 5 bases from V and 2 bases from J; bases unmatched to any gene: 5. The CDR3 sequence is 16 residues long. Germline-derived CDR1 and CDR2 are LNHDA and SQIVND (reference sequence). The CDR3 DNA reads as TGTGCCAGTAGTTTTCTAGCGGGAGGGTACACAGATACGCAGTATTTT. It is translated as CASSFLAGGYTDTQYF.

This clone was seen a single time. V and J are TRBV9 and TRBJ2-7; 9 bases align to TRBD1. In germline, CDR1 is SGDLS, CDR2 YYNGEE. The trim removed 2 bases at V and 1 base at J, leaving 4 bases unmatched. CDR3 length: 15 residues. For the CDR3, the DNA is TGTGCCAGCAGCGTCCGGGACAGGGTATCCTACGAGCAGTACTTC. This encodes CASSVRDRVSYEQYF.

This clone occurred a few times. This sequence joins TRBV6-1 and TRBJ1-1; unclear D gene. Deletions cut 2 bases from V and 5 bases from J, with 12 bases between. The CDR3 is 14 amino acids. Germline V CDR1 and CDR2: MNHNS, SASEGT. In DNA, the CDR3 is TGTGCCAGCAGTGAATGGCAGGCGGGGACTGAAGCTTTCTTT. Its translation: CASSEWQAGTEAFF.

This clone has only one observation. The chain links TRBV4-2 to TRBJ1-1; possibly TRBD1 for D (6 bases). V lost 3 bases and J 1 base, leaving 12 bases between the germline ends. The CDR3 covers 15 residues. Germline CDR1 LGHNA, CDR2 YNFKEQ. In DNA form, the CDR3 reads TGTGCCAGCAGCCAGATGACACAGGGGAACACTGAAGCTTTCTTT. Translation: CASSQMTQGNTEAFF.